This record covers a single T cell receptor beta chain. The antigen is unknown. Researchers divided each subset's genomic DNA evenly across several immunoSEQ plates. Generated by immunoSEQ multiplex PCR, the TCRdb table keeps only in-frame clones and is missing some. This table holds roughly 2.5 million clones, just over 90% found once. The data are from a study of shared clonotypes between healthy human individuals. Looking at the study overall: The composition of the donors was a couple of women and a few men aged 18 to 49. Study outcomes and limitations: The donor pool, a small one, limited the genetic and exposure-history diversity represented. Larger richness was generally estimated for naive than memory subsets.

There are 12 residues in the CDR3. V was trimmed by 8 bases and J by 8 bases, leaving 15 bases between them. The V gene's germline CDR1 is MDHEN and CDR2 SYDVKM. This rearrangement joins TRBV28 to TRBJ1-2; TRBD1 might be the D (6 bases). The sequenced material came from naive CD4+ T cells sorted from blood. Subset specified: CD45RA+ positively selected. The sequence was collected from a man younger than 35 in good health. Here the CDR3 reads CASRGGRWGYTF. The CDR3 DNA sequence: TGTGCCAGCCGCGGGGGGCGTTGGGGCTACACCTTC.